This TCR beta chain came from a study of spatial heterogeneity in lung cancer. For the study at large: When follow-up PBMC samples existed, they were sequenced (at a median of around 23 months after resection). In raw reads, more than 9.5 appearances on average were recorded for each unique TCR and UMI combination.

Time point specified: blood at routine non-recurrence follow-up after resection. Sequencing of whole RNA from tumor, nontumor lung or frozen PBMC involved no sorting. Every TCR cDNA molecule bore its own unique molecular identifier. TCRdb recomputed calls from the 5' RACE reads with MiXCR, one row per CDR3 protein. The sample lists more than 95,000 distinct CDR3 sequences, about 12% occurring once. Trimming at V came to 4 bases and at J to 8 bases, leaving 9 bases not matched to a gene. This CDR3 region has 15 residues. Per the germline V gene, CDR1 is SGHRS and CDR2 is YFSETQ. This clonotype has a handful of counts.

This receptor was taken from a male donor with early-stage non-small cell lung cancer. The chain recombines TRBV5-1 with TRBJ1-4; 9 bases are shared with TRBD1. The source material was PBMCs, sampled at follow-up. The CDR3 loop reads CASSVRDRANEKLFF. The CDR3 DNA follows: TGCGCCAGCAGCGTGAGGGACAGGGCGAACGAAAAACTGTTTTTT.